The 3 T cell receptor beta chains listed next were all sequenced from one sample in a study of CD8 T cells in ankylosing spondylitis. TCRdb fed the 5' RACE reads into MiXCR, producing one record per CDR3 protein. Here the sample spans some 240,000 distinct CDR3 sequences, 20% to 30% being singletons. Sequenced sample: blood, either unsorted or a sorted T cell fraction (not recorded which). The source is a male donor with ankylosing spondylitis or in good health (not recorded which).

The table lists this clonotype with a few counts. The chain uses TRBV6-1 and TRBJ1-4; D gene unclear. The CDR3 contains 13 residues. The V gene lost 1 base and the J gene lost 6 bases, with 6 bases spanning the gap. The germline V gene encodes CDR1 MNHNS and CDR2 SASEGT. The CDR3 is CASSEVRDEKLFF. The CDR3 bases are TGTGCCAGCAGTGAAGTTAGGGATGAAAAACTGTTTTTT.

V gene TRBV6-1 combines with J gene TRBJ2-3, with 11 nucleotides matching TRBD2. Germline trimming cut 6 bases from V and 3 bases from J; bases unmatched to any gene: 8. Germline CDR1 and CDR2: MNHNS and SASEGT. The CDR3 covers 16 residues. The DNA of the CDR3 is TGTGCCAGCAGCCCTAATAGCGGGGGGGCAACAGATACGCAGTATTTT. It specifies CASSPNSGGATDTQYF.

This clonotype was picked up a small number of times. The chain is built from TRBV20-1 and TRBJ2-3; D not resolved. The CDR3 is 11 residues long. Germline V gene lookup returns CDR1 DFQATT and CDR2 SNEGSKA (reference sequence). Trimming removed 7 bases from V and 5 bases from J, with 10 bases in between. The DNA of the CDR3 is TGCAGTGTAGGTTGGGAAGATACGCAGTATTTT. Protein sequence: CSVGWEDTQYF.